These T cell receptor beta chains were read from a single sample in a study of beta chain features in type 1 diabetes. The method was immunoSEQ multiplex PCR; TCRdb's version includes in-frame clones alone and lacks a portion of them. The table includes about 280,000 clones, about 15% detected once. Sequencing was done on a sample of naive CD4+ T cells from blood. These receptors came from a young man with type 1 diabetes. Each CDR3 is given with its conserved first and last residue. The D gene is left open where the match is weak. Part of the rows lack a size; the others show once, few, many or a class for expanded clones.

CDR3,DNA,D,J,V,size
CASSATQGARGYTF,TGTGCCAGCAGTGCTACACAGGGGGCGCGGGGCTACACCTTC,TRBD1,TRBJ1-2,TRBV25-1,NA
CAGWESSYNEQFF,TGTGCCGGTTGGGAGTCGTCCTACAATGAGCAATTCTTC,NA,TRBJ2-1,TRBV7-9,NA
CASSTHRGLPYEQYF,TGTGCCAGCAGCACCCACAGGGGCCTACCCTACGAGCAGTACTTC,TRBD1,TRBJ2-7,TRBV7-9,few
CASSPDRGNEKLFF,TGCGCCAGCAGCCCGGACAGGGGTAATGAAAAACTGTTTTTT,TRBD1,TRBJ1-4,TRBV4-3,NA
CAGEREATYNEQFF,TGTGCCGGAGAGCGGGAGGCCACCTACAATGAGCAGTTCTTC,TRBD2,TRBJ2-1,TRBV5-4,NA
CASSVATGTSGLTDTQYF,TGTGCCAGCAGCGTAGCTACCGGGACTAGCGGACTCACAGATACGCAGTATTTT,TRBD2,TRBJ2-3,TRBV9,few
CASSIGTGSTDTQYF,TGTGCCAGCAGCATAGGGACAGGGAGCACAGATACGCAGTATTTT,TRBD1,TRBJ2-3,TRBV28,few
CASSGGSYEQYF,TGTGCCAGCAGTGGCGGGAGCTACGAGCAGTACTTC,TRBD2,TRBJ2-7,TRBV25-1,few
CASSLGGIAYEQYF,TGTGCCAGCAGCTTGGGAGGGATCGCCTACGAGCAGTACTTC,NA,TRBJ2-7,TRBV5-6,NA
CASSLAPRGLSYNEQFF,TGTGCCAGCAGCTTAGCCCCCAGGGGTCTCTCCTACAATGAGCAGTTCTTC,NA,TRBJ2-1,TRBV7-7,NA
CACHGQGATDTQYF,TGTGCCTGCCACGGACAGGGGGCAACAGATACGCAGTATTTT,TRBD1,TRBJ2-3,TRBV30,few
CASSLVYRETQYF,TGTGCCAGCAGCTTAGTGTATCGGGAGACCCAGTACTTC,NA,TRBJ2-5,TRBV7-2,few
CASSLTGELFF,TGTGCCAGCAGCCTCACCGGGGAGCTGTTTTTT,NA,TRBJ2-2,TRBV6-6,few
CASSTTSGRDEQFF,TGCGCCAGCAGCACCACTAGCGGGAGGGATGAGCAGTTCTTC,TRBD2,TRBJ2-1,TRBV5-1,few
CASRGTGLYEQYF,TGTGCCAGCAGGGGGACAGGGTTGTACGAGCAGTACTTC,TRBD1,TRBJ2-7,TRBV25-1,few
CASSKLSKWGPNTEAFF,TGTGCCAGCAGCAAATTGAGCAAATGGGGGCCCAACACTGAAGCTTTCTTT,NA,TRBJ1-1,TRBV21-1,few
CASSLVTGELFF,TGTGCCAGCAGCTTAGTAACCGGGGAGCTGTTTTTT,NA,TRBJ2-2,TRBV7-9,NA
CASSRQTGSGVQPQHF,TGCGCCAGCAGCCGACAGACAGGGAGCGGCGTCCAGCCCCAGCATTTT,TRBD1,TRBJ1-5,TRBV4-1,once
CAISGQGEHEQYF,TGTGCCATCAGTGGACAGGGGGAGCACGAGCAGTACTTC,TRBD1,TRBJ2-7,TRBV10-3,NA
CASSLEGGYEQYF,TGTGCCAGCAGCTTAGAAGGGGGCTACGAGCAGTACTTC,NA,TRBJ2-7,TRBV7-2,NA
CSVQGVSYNEQFF,TGCAGCGTTCAGGGGGTCTCCTACAATGAGCAGTTCTTC,TRBD1,TRBJ2-1,TRBV29-1,NA
CASSQTGSNTGELFF,TGTGCCAGCAGCCAGACAGGGTCTAACACCGGGGAGCTGTTTTTT,TRBD1,TRBJ2-2,TRBV4-2,few
CASSPPLRGGSTDEQFF,TGTGCCAGCTCACCACCCTTGCGCGGGGGGTCCACAGATGAGCAGTTCTTC,TRBD2,TRBJ2-1,TRBV18,NA
CASIPGTSGRGEQFF,TGTGCCAGCATCCCGGGGACTAGCGGGAGAGGCGAGCAGTTCTTC,TRBD2,TRBJ2-1,TRBV28,few
CASSLNSLTDTQYF,TGTGCCAGCAGCTTAAACAGCCTCACAGATACGCAGTATTTT,NA,TRBJ2-3,TRBV11-2,once
CASSQDMAGKAGGYTF,TGCGCCAGCAGCCAAGATATGGCAGGGAAAGCGGGAGGCTACACCTTC,NA,TRBJ1-2,TRBV4-3,NA
CASSWGSDPGANVLTF,TGTGCCAGCAGCTGGGGCAGTGACCCTGGGGCCAACGTCCTGACTTTC,NA,TRBJ2-6,TRBV5-4,NA
CASSSDRGLITEAFF,TGTGCCAGCAGCTCGGACAGGGGGCTGATCACTGAAGCTTTCTTT,TRBD1,TRBJ1-1,TRBV7-9,few
CASSRGWAGANVLTF,TGTGCCAGCAGCCGAGGGTGGGCTGGGGCCAACGTCCTGACTTTC,NA,TRBJ2-6,TRBV11-2,NA
CASSVANRVSGYTF,TGTGCCAGCAGCGTAGCCAACAGGGTGAGCGGCTACACCTTC,NA,TRBJ1-2,TRBV9,NA
CASRFELAGGTDTQYF,TGTGCCAGCAGGTTTGAGCTAGCGGGAGGTACAGATACGCAGTATTTT,TRBD2,TRBJ2-3,TRBV7-9,few
CASSEAGKYEQYF,TGTGCCAGCAGTGAGGCAGGGAAATACGAGCAGTACTTC,NA,TRBJ2-7,TRBV25-1,NA
CASSFGLGGEGEQFF,TGTGCCAGCAGCTTTGGCCTGGGGGGAGAGGGTGAGCAGTTCTTC,NA,TRBJ2-1,TRBV11-3,few
CASSYNGYEQYF,TGTGCCAGCAGCTATAACGGCTACGAGCAGTACTTC,NA,TRBJ2-7,TRBV7-2,NA
CASRDRGLGELFF,TGTGCCAGCAGGGACAGGGGTTTGGGGGAGCTGTTTTTT,TRBD1,TRBJ2-2,TRBV6-6,few
CSVVVRGDGYTF,TGCAGCGTTGTGGTCAGGGGCGATGGCTACACCTTC,NA,TRBJ1-2,TRBV29-1,few
CASTPGQDRSYEQYF,TGTGCCAGCACCCCCGGACAGGACCGCTCCTACGAGCAGTACTTC,TRBD1,TRBJ2-7,TRBV7-9,NA
CASSLGGLTDTQYF,TGTGCCAGCAGCCTAGGAGGCCTCACAGATACGCAGTATTTT,NA,TRBJ2-3,TRBV7-2,NA
CSVAGMVAFF,TGCAGCGTGGCCGGGATGGTAGCTTTCTTT,NA,TRBJ1-1,TRBV29-1,few
CASSLSRAGAEAGELFF,TGTGCCAGCAGCTTAAGCAGAGCGGGGGCCGAGGCCGGGGAGCTGTTTTTT,TRBD2,TRBJ2-2,TRBV7-9,few
CASSYGLAGGPSGELFF,TGTGCCAGCAGCTATGGACTAGCGGGAGGGCCATCCGGGGAGCTGTTTTTT,TRBD2,TRBJ2-2,TRBV5-4,NA
CASSQGFAEAFF,TGTGCCAGCTCCCAGGGGTTTGCTGAAGCTTTCTTT,NA,TRBJ1-1,TRBV25-1,NA
CASSVAGDSNTGELFF,TGTGCCAGCAGCGTAGCCGGGGACAGTAACACCGGGGAGCTGTTTTTT,TRBD1,TRBJ2-2,TRBV9,few
CSVHRDFHTGELFF,TGCAGCGTCCACCGGGACTTCCACACCGGGGAGCTGTTTTTT,NA,TRBJ2-2,TRBV29-1,few
CASSLVWAQETQYF,TGTGCCAGCAGCTTAGTCTGGGCTCAAGAGACCCAGTACTTC,NA,TRBJ2-5,TRBV7-2,few
CASSSGQGSTDTQYF,TGTGCCAGCAGCTCGGGACAGGGAAGCACAGATACGCAGTATTTT,TRBD1,TRBJ2-3,TRBV7-2,NA
CASSETAIPSNQPQHF,TGTGCCAGCAGCGAGACAGCGATTCCCAGCAATCAGCCCCAGCATTTT,NA,TRBJ1-5,TRBV9,NA
CASSPQREETQYF,TGTGCCAGCAGCCCCCAGCGGGAAGAGACCCAGTACTTC,NA,TRBJ2-5,TRBV13,few
CASSPMAQGAFEQYF,TGTGCCAGCAGTCCTATGGCGCAGGGGGCCTTCGAGCAGTACTTC,TRBD1,TRBJ2-7,TRBV27,NA
CAWSKSGQHTGELFF,TGTGCCTGGAGTAAGTCGGGACAGCATACCGGGGAGCTGTTTTTT,TRBD1,TRBJ2-2,TRBV30,few